Below, 6 T cell receptor beta chains from the same sample are listed, as sequenced in a study of blood T cell repertoires in COVID-19 (TCRdb year 2020). Library method: the immunoSEQ multiplex PCR assay. Drawn from immuneACCESS, this table holds only the in-frame rearrangements with V and J called that TCRdb kept. Clones are partly lost; checked studies trace under half to an unresolved V gene and leave the rest unexplained. The sample data list under 200,000 clones, and 85% to 90% of these were observed just once. Around 0.63% of the sample lies in the top ten. The sample was peripheral blood. These TCRs come from a man in his sixties with COVID-19, enrolled during active disease.

The V call is TRBV29-1, the J call TRBJ1-5; perhaps TRBD1 as D (6 bases). There are 13 residues in the CDR3. The germline CDR1 and CDR2 sequences are SQVTM and ANQGSEA. The V end lost 6 bases, the J end lost 5 bases, and 14 bases lay between the germline ends. CDR3 in amino acids: CSVGTSPDQPQHF. DNA for the CDR3: TGCAGCGTAGGGACATCGCCGGATCAGCCCCAGCATTTT.

The sample holds one count of this clone. The chain is built from TRBV6-5 and TRBJ1-4, with D unclear. The CDR3 contains 14 residues. The V gene's germline CDR1 is MNHEY and CDR2 SVGAGI. The V and J ends lost 6 bases and 5 bases respectively, with 13 bases between them. The CDR3 sequence: CASSSTRVNEKLFF. The CDR3, as DNA: TGTGCCAGCAGCTCTACCCGGGTGAATGAAAAACTGTTTTTT.

V is TRBV6-2 or TRBV6-3 and J is TRBJ2-1, with 12 nucleotides matching TRBD2. Germline V gives CDR1 MNHEY, CDR2 SVGEGT. V dropped 6 bases and J dropped 5; count of bases not matched to a gene: 14. There are 18 residues in the CDR3. CDR3: CASSSQLKTSGGDNEQFF. CDR3 nucleotides: TGTGCCAGCAGCTCACAACTAAAGACTAGCGGGGGAGACAATGAGCAGTTCTTC.

V is TRBV4-2 and J is TRBJ2-7; 8 bases fit TRBD1. CDR1 is LGHNA and CDR2 is YNFKEQ in the germline V gene. The V and J ends lost 6 bases and 3 bases, in that order; junction bases with no gene match: 4. The CDR3 sequence is 13 residues long. For the CDR3, the DNA is TGTGCCAGCAGGCTTACAGGGGGCTACGAGCAGTACTTC. This sequence encodes CASRLTGGYEQYF.

This clone showed up just once. This sequence joins TRBV5-5 and TRBJ2-2, with TRBD1 identical over 9 bases. Germline V gene data show CDR1 as SGHKS and CDR2 as YYEKEE (reference sequence). This CDR3 is built from 17 residues. Trimming cost V 4 bases and J 0 bases; bases outside gene matches: 7. The CDR3 DNA sequence: TGTGCCAGCAGCATGGGACAGGGCGCCTCGAACACCGGGGAGCTGTTTTTT. This translates into CASSMGQGASNTGELFF. The whole variable domain, remainder taken from reference TRBV5-5 and TRBJ2-2, is DAGVTQSPTHLIKTRGQQVTLRCSPISGHKSVSWYQQVLGQGPQFIFQYYEKEERGRGNFPDRFSARQFPNYSSELNVNALLLGDSALYLCASSMGQGASNTGELFFGEGSRLTVL.

This clone was counted between two and nine times. CDR3 region: CASSDRISSYNSPLHF. The CDR3 DNA reads TGTGCCAGCAGTGACAGGATAAGCTCCTATAATTCACCCCTCCACTTT. The V call is TRBV2, the J call TRBJ1-6; D uncertain. The V end was cut by 3 bases, the J end by 0 bases, with 9 bases between. The CDR3 totals 16 residues. CDR1 and CDR2 from the germline V gene are SNHLY and FYNNEI.